Below, 31 T cell receptor beta chains from the same sample are listed, as sequenced in a study of cytomegalovirus exposure and HLA in healthy donors (dated by TCRdb to about 2017). Library preparation was by the immunoSEQ multiplex PCR assay. For the multiplex PCR, a mixture combining 60 forward primers for TCR Vbeta segments and 13 reverse primers for TCR Jbeta segments was used. In its TCRdb copy, this immuneACCESS table keeps in-frame sequences only and misses some clones. Where compared with another copy, unresolved V genes explain less than half of these, and the others have no known cause. Present in this sample are approximately 170,000 clones, around four fifths of which were seen just once. Jointly, the top ten make up roughly 7.5% of the sample. The sample consisted of PBMCs. The receptor set was obtained from a male donor in good health and CMV-seropositive.

This clone came up once. The J gene is TRBJ1-1, the V gene TRBV19; no reliable D call. CDR1 is LNHDA, CDR2 SQIVND, per germline (reference sequence). This CDR3 is 14 amino acids long. V shed 2 bases and J shed 7 bases, with 14 bases lying between them. The CDR3 is CASSIRSSWVEAFF. CDR3 DNA: TGTGCCAGTAGTATAAGGAGTAGTTGGGTTGAAGCTTTCTTT. The whole variable domain, remainder taken from reference TRBV19 and TRBJ1-1, is DGGITQSPKYLFRKEGQNVTLSCEQNLNHDAMYWYRQDPGQGLRLIYYSQIVNDFQKGDIAEGYSVSREKKESFPLTVTSAQKNPTAFYLCASSIRSSWVEAFFGQGTRLTVV.

The rearrangement uses TRBV9 and TRBJ2-5; TRBD1 matches 12 bases. Judging by the DNA end, TRBJ2-7 fits better; the J call may be wrong. The CDR3 totals 14 residues. The germline V gene encodes CDR1 SGDLS and CDR2 YYNGEE. CDR3 nucleotide sequence: TGTGCCAGCTCCTCGGGACAGGGGGCGAGCGAGCAGTACTTC. It codes for CASSSGQGASEQYF.

The chain carries TRBV7-9 and TRBJ2-7, with a weak D call TRBD2 (5 bases). V was clipped by 1 base and J by 5 bases, with 12 bases between them. The V gene's germline CDR1 is SEHNR and CDR2 FQNEAQ (reference sequence). The CDR3 covers 14 residues. CDR3: CASSLDLQEDEQYF. CDR3 sequence (DNA): TGTGCCAGCAGCTTAGATCTGCAGGAGGACGAGCAGTACTTC.

The V gene is TRBV29-1, the J gene TRBJ1-5, with 9 bases fitting TRBD1. Trimming took 4 bases from V and 6 from J; bases not matched to a gene: 4. From germline, CDR1 is SQVTM and CDR2 ANQGSEA. The CDR3 has 13 residues. The DNA of the CDR3 is TGCAGCGTTGGCCCGGACAGGGGTCAGCCCCAGCATTTT. Protein product: CSVGPDRGQPQHF.

The rearrangement links TRBV28 to TRBJ2-1; 7 nucleotides agree with TRBD2. The trim removed 2 bases at V and 5 bases at J, leaving 12 bases unmatched. In germline, CDR1 is MDHEN, CDR2 SYDVKM. The CDR3 runs to 17 residues. CDR3 bases: TGTGCCAGCAGTTTAAACACCGGGGACTACCTTAACAATGAGCAGTTCTTC. Protein product: CASSLNTGDYLNNEQFF.

The chain recombines TRBV5-1 with TRBJ1-1; possible D gene TRBD1, 5 bases. V lost 3 bases and J 7 bases, leaving 13 bases between the germline ends. This CDR3 region has 13 residues. Germline V gene data show CDR1 as SGHRS and CDR2 as YFSETQ. CDR3 protein: CASSSDPRGEAFF. The CDR3 DNA reads as TGCGCCAGCAGCTCGGACCCTAGGGGTGAAGCTTTCTTT.

The chain recombines TRBV6-1 with TRBJ2-3, with a possible D match to TRBD1 (6 bases). This CDR3 contains 15 residues. Trimming left V 6 bases short and J 6 bases short, with 19 bases between. Looked up from germline, CDR1 is MNHNS and CDR2 is SASEGT. The CDR3 coding sequence is TGTGCCAGCAGCAGTCCCCCGACAGGATCGGATACGCAGTATTTT. Its translation is CASSSPPTGSDTQYF.

The chain combines TRBV9 with TRBJ2-1; 7 bases match TRBD2. V gave up 1 base and J gave up 0 bases; unmatched junction bases: 7. The CDR3 covers 17 residues. Germline V gives CDR1 SGDLS, CDR2 YYNGEE. The CDR3 sequence: CASSVLGGRSSYNEQFF. In nucleotides, the CDR3 is TGTGCCAGCAGCGTACTGGGAGGGCGTAGCTCCTACAATGAGCAGTTCTTC.

This rearrangement joins TRBV6-1 to TRBJ1-1, with a possible D match to TRBD1 (5 bases). This CDR3 contains 14 residues. Trimming removed 5 bases from V and 5 bases from J, with 15 bases in between. Germline CDR1 reads MNHNS; CDR2 reads SASEGT. CDR3 sequence: CASSRDSQATEAFF. The CDR3 region has the DNA TGTGCCAGCAGTCGGGACTCCCAAGCGACTGAAGCTTTCTTT.

This clone was counted a single time. The DNA of the CDR3 is TGTGCCAGCAGTGATAGGGGTGTCTATGGCTACACCTTC. Its translation: CASSDRGVYGYTF. V usage is TRBV9 and J usage is TRBJ1-2, with TRBD1 as a possible D gene (5 bases). The CDR3 extends over 13 amino acids. The V and J ends lost 5 bases and 4 bases respectively, with 12 bases between them. CDR1 is SGDLS, CDR2 YYNGEE, per germline.

The rearrangement uses TRBV6-5 and TRBJ1-2; tentative D call: TRBD1 (5 bases). The ends were cut back, 0 bases at V and 4 bases at J, with 15 bases in the middle. CDR1 is MNHEY, CDR2 SVGAGI, per germline. The CDR3 length is 16 residues. CDR3 region: CASSYSNGQAPYGYTF. CDR3 in DNA: TGTGCCAGCAGTTACTCTAACGGACAAGCCCCCTATGGCTACACCTTC.

This clone was recorded a few times. The chain carries TRBV29-1 and TRBJ1-1; a weak D match, TRBD1 (5 bases). The germline V and J ends were trimmed by 7 bases and 2 bases, with 14 bases remaining between them. This CDR3 region has 13 residues. Germline CDR1 is SQVTM and CDR2 is ANQGSEA. CDR3 sequence (DNA): TGCAGCGCCTCCCTGGGGGGAAACACTGAAGCTTTCTTT. Protein sequence: CSASLGGNTEAFF.

The count of this clone is one. V gene TRBV10-3 combines with J gene TRBJ2-5; 8 bases align to TRBD2. Germline trimming cut 0 bases from V and 3 bases from J; bases unmatched to any gene: 9. This CDR3 spans 17 amino acids. CDR1 ENHRY and CDR2 SYGVKD come from the germline V gene. The CDR3 nucleotides are TGTGCCATCAGTGAGTCAATTAGCGGGGCCAGAGAAGAGACCCAGTACTTC. It yields the protein CAISESISGAREETQYF.

The rearrangement joins TRBV5-4 to TRBJ1-2, with a tentative D call TRBD1 (5 bases). Germline V gives CDR1 SGHNT, CDR2 YYREEE (reference sequence). V was clipped by 1 base and J by 2 bases, with 15 bases between them. The CDR3 extends over 16 amino acids. Written as DNA, the CDR3 is TGTGCCAGCAGCTTGCCCGGGGGTTACTCCAACTATGGCTACACCTTC. Translation: CASSLPGGYSNYGYTF.

This clone appeared a few times. The V and J genes are TRBV9 and TRBJ1-5; no firm D call. The CDR3 is made up of 13 amino acids. The V gene lost 0 bases and the J gene lost 6 bases, with 7 bases spanning the gap. Germline V lookup: CDR1 SGDLS, CDR2 YYNGEE. CDR3 region: CASSVGEGQPQHF. The CDR3 DNA reads as TGTGCCAGCAGCGTAGGAGAGGGTCAGCCCCAGCATTTT.

V is TRBV5-4 and J is TRBJ1-2; D perhaps matches TRBD1 (6 bases). Trimming removed 5 bases at V and 3 bases at J, with 11 bases between. Germline V CDR1 and CDR2: SGHNT, YYREEE (reference sequence). CDR3 size: 13 residues. The CDR3 bases are TGTGCCAGCAGGCCGAGACAGGACTATGGCTACACCTTC. Translating it yields CASRPRQDYGYTF.

The genes are TRBV11-3 and TRBJ2-3, with D possibly TRBD2 on 5 matching bases. Trimming left V 3 bases short and J 2 bases short, with 9 bases between. The CDR3 length is 14 residues. Germline V gives CDR1 SGHNT, CDR2 YENEEA. In DNA form, the CDR3 reads TGTGCCAGCAGCTTTGACGGGGACACAGATACGCAGTATTTT. Protein sequence: CASSFDGDTDTQYF.

The chain joins TRBV7-9 to TRBJ2-1; D is unclear. The CDR3 totals 10 residues. Germline V gene data show CDR1 as SEHNR and CDR2 as FQNEAQ (reference sequence). V lost 3 bases, J lost 9 bases, and 3 bases lay in between. This CDR3 is CASSFSEQFF. Written as DNA, the CDR3 is TGTGCCAGCAGCTTCAGTGAGCAGTTCTTC. The whole variable domain, remainder taken from reference TRBV7-9 and TRBJ2-1, is DTGVSQNPRHKITKRGQNVTFRCDPISEHNRLYWYRQTLGQGPEFLTYFQNEAQLEKSRLLSDRFSAERPKGSFSTLEIQRTEQGDSAMYLCASSFSEQFFGPGTRLTVL.

On this clone: In this CDR3 the conserved last residue, phenylalanine or tryptophan, is missing, so a read error is likely. The chain couples TRBV5-1 to TRBJ1-2; D might be TRBD1 (5 bases). V lost 2 bases, J lost 2 bases, and 13 bases lay in between. CDR3 size: 15 residues. Germline V gene lookup returns CDR1 SGHRS and CDR2 YFSETQ. Here the CDR3 DNA reads TGCGCCAGCAGCTTCACCCAGGGAGGGAACTATGGCTACACCCTC. This translates into CASSFTQGGNYGYTL.

This chain connects TRBV5-6 to TRBJ1-2, with a tentative D call TRBD1 (6 bases). The CDR3 loop spans 14 amino acids. Trimming stripped 0 bases from V and 7 bases from J, with 13 bases between. From germline, CDR1 is SGHDT and CDR2 YYEEEE. This chain's CDR3 is CASSLGRGQGGYTF. The CDR3 bases are TGTGCCAGCAGCTTGGGCAGGGGCCAAGGTGGCTACACCTTC.

This chain uses TRBV6-1 with TRBJ2-5; no firm D call. This CDR3 spans 15 amino acids. CDR1 and CDR2 from the germline V gene are MNHNS and SASEGT. The V and J ends lost 8 bases and 5 bases respectively, with 21 bases between them. The CDR3 region has the DNA TGTGCCAGCGCCAGAGGCTTTAGGTCTGTGGAGACCCAGTACTTC. Protein: CASARGFRSVETQYF.

This clone was counted once. The gene calls are TRBV6-1 and TRBJ1-6, with TRBD1 matching 9 bases. The CDR3 covers 15 residues. The J segment lost 2 bases and the V segment lost 10 bases, leaving 6 bases of the junction unmatched. From germline, CDR1 is MNHNS and CDR2 SASEGT. This CDR3 reads CAIIQGATYNSPLHF. The CDR3 DNA reads as TGTGCCATCATACAGGGGGCCACCTATAATTCACCCCTCCACTTT.

This clone has more than one count but fewer than ten. This CDR3 is CASSEALNQPQHF. In DNA form, the CDR3 reads TGTGCCAGCAGTGAAGCCCTAAATCAGCCCCAGCATTTT. The chain employs TRBV6-4 and TRBJ1-5, with D unclear. This CDR3 has 13 residues. Trimming shortened V by 3 bases and J by 4 bases, and 7 bases separated the two germline ends. Per germline, CDR1 MRHNA and CDR2 SNTAGT.

This chain uses TRBV5-4 with TRBJ2-5; possible D gene TRBD2, 7 bases. The germline V gene has CDR1 SGHNT and CDR2 YYREEE (reference sequence). This CDR3 contains 15 residues. Trimming pared 4 bases from V and 7 bases from J, leaving 20 bases between. The CDR3 bases are TGTGCCAGCAGCCCCCTCCAGGGGTGGGAGGGGACCCAGTACTTC. Translated, it gives CASSPLQGWEGTQYF.

The chain employs TRBV7-8 and TRBJ1-3; TRBD1 might be the D (6 bases). The V gene lost 5 bases and the J gene lost 4 bases, with 15 bases spanning the gap. The germline V gene has CDR1 SGHVS and CDR2 FQNEAQ. The CDR3 extends over 15 amino acids. This CDR3 reads CASSPGTGKGNTIYF. The CDR3 DNA sequence: TGTGCCAGCAGCCCCGGAACAGGGAAGGGAAACACCATATATTTT.

Notes on this clone: An end of the junction differs from the germline gene, which may be a read error. This same CDR3 is encoded by further DNA sequences in the sample. The chain links TRBV4-1 to TRBJ2-3; a weak D match, TRBD2 (6 bases). The CDR3 contains 17 residues. The germline gives CDR1 MGHRA, CDR2 YSYEKL. CDR3 sequence: CASSQDRAGYVADTQYF. CDR3 bases: TGCGCCAGCAGCCAAGATCGGGCGGGGTACGTCGCAGATACACAGTATTTT.

The rearrangement joins TRBV20-1 to TRBJ1-1; D ambiguous. CDR1 DFQATT and CDR2 SNEGSKA come from the germline V gene (reference sequence). V lost 5 bases, J lost 7 bases, and 11 bases lay in between. The CDR3 has 11 residues. The DNA for the CDR3 is TGCAGTGCTTCCGGGTCCCTTGAAGCTTTCTTT. Residues: CSASGSLEAFF.

The chain employs TRBV5-5 and TRBJ1-3, with D maybe TRBD1 (5 bases). The CDR3 is 17 residues long. The V and J ends lost 4 bases and 5 bases respectively, with 22 bases between them. Germline values: CDR1 SGHKS, CDR2 YYEKEE (reference sequence). CDR3 bases: TGTGCCAGCAGCGAGGCGGCCCCGGGACTTTATAGAAACACCATATATTTT. Translating it yields CASSEAAPGLYRNTIYF.

In this sample, this clone turned up once. This chain joins TRBV2 and TRBJ2-3, with D possibly matching TRBD2 (7 bases). The V end was cut by 9 bases, the J end by 2 bases, with 15 bases between. The CDR3 is 14 amino acids. Germline V gives CDR1 SNHLY, CDR2 FYNNEI. The CDR3 reads CASETGGHTDTQYF. The CDR3 DNA is TGTGCCAGTGAAACGGGGGGCCACACAGATACGCAGTATTTT.

The chain employs TRBV5-1 and TRBJ2-7; D is possibly TRBD1 (7 bases). The CDR3 is 14 amino acids. Germline CDR1 SGHRS, CDR2 YFSETQ. Trimming removed 4 bases at V and 2 bases at J, with 13 bases between. This CDR3 reads CASSTGDSPYEQYF. Written as DNA, the CDR3 is TGCGCCAGCAGCACGGGGGACAGCCCCTACGAGCAGTACTTC.

Here the CDR3 DNA reads TGTGCCAGCAGCCCTGGGCCGGATTTCTATGGCTACACCTTC. Its protein product is CASSPGPDFYGYTF. V is TRBV7-8 and J is TRBJ1-2, with D unresolved. The CDR3 spans 14 residues. The germline V gene has CDR1 SGHVS and CDR2 FQNEAQ. V gave up 5 bases and J gave up 4 bases, with 14 bases separating them.